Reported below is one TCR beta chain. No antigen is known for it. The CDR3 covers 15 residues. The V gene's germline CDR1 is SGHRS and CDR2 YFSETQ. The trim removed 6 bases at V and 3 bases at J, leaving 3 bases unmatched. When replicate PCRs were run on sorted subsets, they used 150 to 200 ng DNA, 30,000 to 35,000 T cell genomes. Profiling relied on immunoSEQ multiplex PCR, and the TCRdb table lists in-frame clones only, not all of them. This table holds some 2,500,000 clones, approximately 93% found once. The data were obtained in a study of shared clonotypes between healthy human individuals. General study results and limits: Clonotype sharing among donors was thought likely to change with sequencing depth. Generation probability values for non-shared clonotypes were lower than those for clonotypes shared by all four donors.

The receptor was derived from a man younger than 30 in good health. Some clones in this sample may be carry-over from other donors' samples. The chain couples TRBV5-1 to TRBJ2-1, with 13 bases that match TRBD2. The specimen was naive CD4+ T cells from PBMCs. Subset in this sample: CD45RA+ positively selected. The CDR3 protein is CASTRTSGSYNEQFF. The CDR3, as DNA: TGCGCCAGCACCCGGACTAGCGGGAGCTACAATGAGCAGTTCTTC.